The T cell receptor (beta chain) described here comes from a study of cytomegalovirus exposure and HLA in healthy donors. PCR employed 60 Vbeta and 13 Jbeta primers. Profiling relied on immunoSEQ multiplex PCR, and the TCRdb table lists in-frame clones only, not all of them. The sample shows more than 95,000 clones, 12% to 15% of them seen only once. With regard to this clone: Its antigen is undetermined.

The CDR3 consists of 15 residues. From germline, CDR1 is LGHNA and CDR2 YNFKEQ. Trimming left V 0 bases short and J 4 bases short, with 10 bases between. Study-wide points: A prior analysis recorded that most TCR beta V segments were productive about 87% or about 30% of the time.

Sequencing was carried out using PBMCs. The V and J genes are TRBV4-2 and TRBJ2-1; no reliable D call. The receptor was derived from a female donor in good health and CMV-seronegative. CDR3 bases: TGTGCCAGCAGCCAAGAAGAGGCAAAATACAATGAGCAGTTCTTC. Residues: CASSQEEAKYNEQFF.